This T cell receptor (beta chain) was profiled in a study of T cell repertoires in cytomegalovirus infection. As for the study in general: CMV infection plus the matching HLA type was flagged by public TCR beta signatures.

TCRdb fed the reads into MiXCR, producing one record per CDR3 protein. The sample records approximately 700,000 distinct CDR3 sequences, 35% to 40% being singletons. Trimming removed 4 bases at V and 6 bases at J, with 14 bases between. The V gene's germline CDR1 is SGHKS and CDR2 YYEKEE (reference sequence). The CDR3 totals 14 residues. Sequenced: PBMCs. This TCR was recovered from a human donor in good health (CMV status not recorded). Some clones in this sample may be carry-over from other donors' samples. The rearrangement joins TRBV5-5 to TRBJ2-4, with D perhaps TRBD1 (6 bases). CDR3 residues: CASSPTGQGNIQYF. The CDR3 DNA follows: TGTGCCAGCAGCCCAACAGGGCAAGGAAACATTCAGTACTTC.